These T cell receptor beta chains were read from a single sample in a study of CD8+CD57+ T cells in acquired aplastic anemia. TCRdb reprocessed the reads via MiXCR and lists one record per CDR3 protein. Of tens of thousands of distinct CDR3 sequences in the sample, roughly two thirds were seen once. Sequencing used sorted CD4+, CD8+, or CD8+CD57+ T cells (not recorded which) from PBMCs. The receptors shown here come from a human donor with aplastic anemia. Both conserved end residues are part of each CDR3. The D gene is left open where the match is weak. Size is stated for part of the rows, as once, few or many counts, or as a class when the clone is expanded.

clone size,D gene,V gene,J gene,CDR3 protein,CDR3 DNA
NA,TRBD2,TRBV2,TRBJ2-7,CASKLAVSYEQYF,TGTGCCAGCAAGCTAGCGGTTTCCTACGAGCAGTACTTC
NA,TRBD1,TRBV19,TRBJ1-6,CASRTGTDNSPLHF,TGTGCCAGTAGAACCGGGACAGATAATTCACCCCTCCACTTT
many,NA,TRBV6-4,TRBJ2-7,CARGHTTYEQYF,TGTGCCAGAGGACATACCACCTACGAGCAGTACTTC
NA,NA,TRBV5-5,TRBJ2-5,CASSPRQYQETQYF,TGTGCCAGCAGCCCCCGACAGTACCAAGAGACCCAGTACTTC
NA,NA,TRBV7-9,TRBJ2-1,CASSLLGDNEQFF,TGTGCCAGCAGCTTATTGGGGGACAATGAGCAGTTCTTC
NA,NA,TRBV2,TRBJ2-3,CASTMARATQYF,TGTGCCAGCACCATGGCAAGGGCTACGCAGTATTTT
few,NA,TRBV11-1,TRBJ2-7,CASSSLGGTSSYEQYF,TGTGCCAGCAGCTCCCTTGGGGGGACGAGCTCCTACGAGCAGTACTTC
NA,TRBD1,TRBV5-8,TRBJ1-3,CASSMDRVTGNTIYF,TGTGCCAGCAGCATGGACAGGGTGACGGGAAACACCATATATTTT
NA,NA,TRBV2,TRBJ1-1,CATRPLNTEAFF,TGTGCCACCAGACCCTTGAACACTGAAGCTTTCTTT
once,NA,TRBV10-3,TRBJ2-6,CAISDQSSGANVLTF,TGTGCCATCAGTGATCAGAGCTCTGGGGCCAACGTCCTGACTTTC
NA,NA,TRBV10-2,TRBJ2-3,CASKTSYTQYF,TGCGCCAGCAAGACCAGTTATACGCAGTATTTT
NA,TRBD2,TRBV7-6,TRBJ2-1,CASSLGRGESEQFF,TGTGCCAGCAGCTTAGGGCGGGGGGAGAGTGAGCAGTTCTTC
NA,TRBD1,TRBV4-1,TRBJ1-2,CASSQSPGQAPDGYTF,TGCGCCAGCAGCCAGAGCCCGGGACAGGCGCCTGATGGCTACACCTTC
many,NA,TRBV19,TRBJ2-6,CASSTDGGSGANVLTF,TGTGCCAGTAGTACGGACGGGGGCTCTGGGGCCAACGTCCTGACTTTC
once,NA,TRBV19,TRBJ2-7,CASSMSLTGRDEQYF,TGTGCCAGTAGTATGAGTCTGACAGGGAGGGACGAGCAGTACTTC
few,TRBD2,TRBV28,TRBJ2-3,CASSLTGTSGGFTDTQYF,TGTGCCAGCAGTTTAACCGGGACTAGCGGGGGATTCACAGATACGCAGTATTTT
NA,TRBD2,TRBV20-1,TRBJ2-3,CSASGTTLDTQYF,TGCAGTGCTAGTGGGACTACCCTAGATACGCAGTATTTT
NA,NA,TRBV7-2,TRBJ1-6,CASSSNNSPLHF,TGTGCCAGCAGCTCCAATAATTCACCCCTCCACTTT
few,NA,TRBV2,TRBJ2-1,CASRDRPNEQFF,TGTGCCAGCAGGGACAGACCAAATGAGCAGTTCTTC
NA,TRBD1,TRBV29-1,TRBJ1-1,CSVEERDRSKNTEAFF,TGCAGCGTTGAAGAAAGGGACAGGAGCAAGAACACTGAAGCTTTCTTT
NA,NA,TRBV15,TRBJ1-5,CATSRDFQPQHF,TGTGCCACCAGCAGAGATTTTCAGCCCCAGCATTTT
NA,TRBD1,TRBV20-1,TRBJ1-5,CSAEQGANQPQHF,TGCAGTGCGGAACAGGGGGCCAATCAGCCCCAGCATTTT
few,TRBD1,TRBV2,TRBJ1-6,CASSEGDRLALHF,TGTGCCAGCAGTGAGGGGGACAGGCTGGCCCTCCACTTT
NA,TRBD1,TRBV19,TRBJ2-7,CASQKGAGYEQYF,TGTGCCAGTCAGAAGGGGGCAGGCTACGAGCAGTACTTC
NA,NA,TRBV29-1,TRBJ2-7,CSVEIGFNYEQYF,TGCAGCGTTGAAATAGGATTCAACTACGAGCAGTACTTC
few,NA,TRBV10-1,TRBJ2-7,CASSESSTYEQYF,TGCGCCAGCAGTGAGTCTTCCACCTACGAGCAGTACTTC
once,NA,TRBV6-1,TRBJ1-2,CASSPDSLANYGYTF,TGTGCCAGCAGCCCGGACAGCCTCGCTAACTATGGCTACACCTTC
NA,TRBD1,TRBV28,TRBJ2-2,CASSPLRTGQTGELFF,TGTGCCAGCAGTCCCCTCAGGACAGGGCAAACCGGGGAGCTGTTTTTT
many,TRBD1,TRBV9,TRBJ1-4,CASSATGTVNEKLFF,TGTGCCAGCAGCGCGACCGGGACAGTTAATGAAAAACTGTTTTTT